This section outlines one T cell receptor beta chain sequence together with its context. Its cognate antigen is unknown. This specimen comes from a study of beta chain features in type 1 diabetes. Background on the study: All of the samples together had some 110 million sorted cells examined. Notes on the study in general: When Type 1 diabetes patients were examined, their TCRB CDR3s proved moderately but significantly shorter in all four CD4+ subsets.

Germline V gene lookup returns CDR1 SGHTA and CDR2 FQGNSA. This CDR3 has 14 residues. Trimming left V 6 bases short and J 1 base short, with 12 bases between. Every donor provided one heparinised blood draw, which averaged about 120 mL. All of the sorted populations showed purity greater than 98%. Expressed TCRB transcripts were sequenced because the entire RNA isolate underwent reverse transcription. Generated by immunoSEQ multiplex PCR, the TCRdb table keeps only in-frame clones and is missing some. The repertoire holds around 53,000 clones, about 60% seen once, with around 0.29% in the top ten. Sequencing used stem cell memory CD4+ T cells from blood. The clonotype originates from a woman in her twenties or thirties with type 1 diabetes. The V and J genes are TRBV7-2 and TRBJ1-2; D uncertain. The CDR3 reads CASSSPRLNYGYTF. The CDR3 nucleotides read TGTGCCAGCAGTTCCCCCAGGCTTAACTATGGCTACACCTTC.